The T cell receptor (beta chain) described here comes from a study of T cell responses to AZD1222 COVID-19 vaccine. Study-level results: A rise in Spike-specific TCR breadth and depth followed two AZD1222 doses.

On this clone itself: Its antigen is as yet unknown.

V was shortened by 6 bases and J by 0 bases, with 12 bases between the two germline ends. Per germline, CDR1 LNHNV and CDR2 YYDKDF (reference sequence). CDR3 length: 15 amino acids. The table came from immunoSEQ multiplex PCR; TCRdb's copy has only in-frame clones and leaves some out. The profile covers 150,000 to 200,000 clones, with about 90% appearing a single time and roughly 4.3% taken by the ten largest. V is TRBV15 and J is TRBJ1-3; D is unclear. Specimen: peripheral blood, collected 28 days after the second dose of the MenACWY control vaccine. The clonotype originates from an adult who received the MenACWY meningococcal vaccine as a control. CDR3 residues: CATRKGGSSGNTIYF. CDR3 in DNA: TGTGCCACCAGAAAAGGAGGGAGCTCTGGAAACACCATATATTTT.